This entry concerns a single T cell receptor (beta chain). This specimen comes from a study of CD4 and CD8 cells across lung adenocarcinoma regions. The patients had localized lung adenocarcinoma, a non-small cell subtype. MiXCR, run by TCRdb on the PCR reads, gives a single entry per CDR3 protein. The sample shows about 12,000 distinct CDR3 sequences, over 45% of them seen only once. The sequence was collected from a male donor with lung adenocarcinoma. The CD4 and CD8 labels of this study may be unreliable. Sequencing was done on a sample of CD8+ T cells from the margin of a lung tumor.

Here the CDR3 reads CASTAGDTQYF. The CDR3 DNA reads as TGTGCCAGCACGGCGGGAGATACGCAGTATTTT. The rearrangement uses TRBV25-1 and TRBJ2-3, with a possible D match to TRBD2 (5 bases). Trimming removed 7 bases at V and 5 bases at J, with 7 bases between. CDR1 MGHDK and CDR2 SYGVNS come from the germline V gene. This CDR3 has 11 amino acids.